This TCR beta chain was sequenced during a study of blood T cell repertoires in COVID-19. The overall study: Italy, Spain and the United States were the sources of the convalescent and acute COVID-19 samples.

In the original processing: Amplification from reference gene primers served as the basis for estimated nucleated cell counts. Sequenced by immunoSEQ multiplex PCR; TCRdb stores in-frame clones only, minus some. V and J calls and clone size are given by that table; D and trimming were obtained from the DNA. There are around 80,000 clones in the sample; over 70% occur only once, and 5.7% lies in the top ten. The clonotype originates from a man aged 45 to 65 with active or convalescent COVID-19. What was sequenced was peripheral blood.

In nucleotides, the CDR3 is TGTGCTAGCCCCCTCACTAGCGTCGCGCATAATGAGCAGTTCTTC. This gives the protein CASPLTSVAHNEQFF. The V and J genes are TRBV7-7 and TRBJ2-1; TRBD2 matches at 7 bases. Germline V gene lookup returns CDR1 SSHAT and CDR2 FNYEAQ (reference sequence). The CDR3 runs 15 residues.